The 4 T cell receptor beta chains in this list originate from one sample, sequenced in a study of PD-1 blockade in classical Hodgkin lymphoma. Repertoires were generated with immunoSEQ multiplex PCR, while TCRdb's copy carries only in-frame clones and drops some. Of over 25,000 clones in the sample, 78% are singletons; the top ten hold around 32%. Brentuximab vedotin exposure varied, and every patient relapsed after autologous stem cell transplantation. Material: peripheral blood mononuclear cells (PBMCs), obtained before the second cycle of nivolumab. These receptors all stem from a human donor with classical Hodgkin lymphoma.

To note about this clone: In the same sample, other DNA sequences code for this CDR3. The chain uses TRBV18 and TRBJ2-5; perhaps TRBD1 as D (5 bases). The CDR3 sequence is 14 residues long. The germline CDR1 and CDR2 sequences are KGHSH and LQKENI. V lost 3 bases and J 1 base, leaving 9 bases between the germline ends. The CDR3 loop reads CASSPGRTQETQYF. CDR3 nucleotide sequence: TGTGCCAGCTCACCGGGGCGGACCCAAGAGACCCAGTACTTC.

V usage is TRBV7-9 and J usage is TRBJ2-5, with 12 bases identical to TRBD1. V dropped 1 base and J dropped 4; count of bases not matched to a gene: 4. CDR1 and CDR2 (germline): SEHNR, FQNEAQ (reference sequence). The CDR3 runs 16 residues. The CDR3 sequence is CASSLVGDRGRETQYF. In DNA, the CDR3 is TGTGCCAGCAGCTTAGTTGGGGACAGGGGGCGAGAGACCCAGTACTTC.

CDR3 sequence reads: CASSLVKGPSGYTF. The CDR3, as DNA: TGTGCCAGCAGCTTAGTCAAGGGGCCGAGTGGCTACACCTTC. The gene calls are TRBV7-2 and TRBJ1-2, with a tentative D call TRBD1 (5 bases). The CDR3 covers 14 residues. The V and J ends lost 1 base and 7 bases respectively, with 13 bases between them. Germline CDR1 and CDR2: SGHTA and FQGNSA.

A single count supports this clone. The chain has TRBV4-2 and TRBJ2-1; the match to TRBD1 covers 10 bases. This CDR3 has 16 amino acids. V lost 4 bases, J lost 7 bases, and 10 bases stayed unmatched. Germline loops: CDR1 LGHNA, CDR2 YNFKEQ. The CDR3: CASSLRDRGSWNEQFF. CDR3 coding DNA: TGTGCCAGCAGCCTCCGGGACAGGGGAAGTTGGAATGAGCAGTTCTTC.